These T cell receptor beta chains were read from a single sample in a study of shared clonotypes between healthy human individuals. Assay used: immunoSEQ multiplex PCR; TCRdb lists only in-frame clones, some missing. The data show about 1.1 million clones, around 78% seen once. The sequenced sample consisted of memory CD4+ T cells from PBMCs. These receptors were taken from a man aged 18 to 35 in good health. Some clones in this sample may be carry-over from other donors' samples. Both conserved end residues are part of each CDR3. The D gene is left open where the match is weak. Size is stated for part of the rows, as once, few or many counts, or as a class when the clone is expanded.

D: TRBD1
size: .
V: TRBV15
J: TRBJ2-3
CDR3: CATSPYPGTGGTDTQYF
DNA: TGTGCCACCAGCCCATACCCCGGGACAGGGGGCACAGATACGCAGTATTTT

D: .
size: .
V: TRBV4-2
J: TRBJ2-3
CDR3: CASSPSSAEGTDTQYF
DNA: TGTGCCAGCAGCCCGAGTTCGGCTGAGGGCACAGATACGCAGTATTTT

D: TRBD2
size: few
V: TRBV7-3
J: TRBJ2-2
CDR3: CASSSGLLGHGGTGELFF
DNA: TGTGCCAGCAGCTCGGGACTACTGGGCCACGGGGGCACCGGGGAGCTGTTTTTT

D: .
size: .
V: TRBV7-2
J: TRBJ2-3
CDR3: CASSSRGTGGGTSTDTQYF
DNA: TGTGCCAGCAGCTCACGGGGAACTGGGGGAGGTACGAGCACAGATACGCAGTATTTT

D: .
size: few
V: TRBV5-1
J: TRBJ1-1
CDR3: CASRGGADTEAFF
DNA: TGCGCCAGCAGGGGGGGCGCGGACACTGAAGCTTTCTTT

D: .
size: .
V: TRBV18
J: TRBJ1-2
CDR3: CASSPFLQGDRGYTF
DNA: TGTGCCAGCTCACCCTTCTTACAGGGCGACAGAGGCTACACCTTC

D: TRBD2
size: .
V: TRBV6-6
J: TRBJ2-7
CDR3: CASSYGRDHEQYF
DNA: TGTGCCAGCAGTTACGGGAGGGACCACGAGCAGTACTTC

D: TRBD1
size: .
V: TRBV28
J: TRBJ1-6
CDR3: CASRKITGDNSPLHF
DNA: TGTGCCAGCAGGAAGATTACAGGGGATAATTCACCCCTCCACTTT

D: .
size: .
V: TRBV6-6
J: TRBJ2-1
CDR3: CASGRNNNEQFF
DNA: TGTGCCAGCGGGCGGAATAACAATGAGCAGTTCTTC

D: .
size: .
V: TRBV18
J: TRBJ2-2
CDR3: CASSPSVSTGELFF
DNA: TGTGCCAGCTCACCAAGTGTCAGTACCGGGGAGCTGTTTTTT

D: .
size: .
V: TRBV18
J: TRBJ1-5
CDR3: CASSPYSDANNQPQHF
DNA: TGTGCCAGCTCACCATATTCGGATGCCAACAATCAGCCCCAGCATTTT

D: TRBD2
size: .
V: TRBV11-2
J: TRBJ2-1
CDR3: CASSSAGGEFF
DNA: TGTGCCAGCAGCTCGGCGGGAGGGGAGTTCTTC

D: .
size: .
V: TRBV5-4
J: TRBJ1-5
CDR3: CASSLQGLAAEPQHF
DNA: TGTGCCAGCAGCTTGCAGGGACTAGCAGCGGAGCCCCAGCATTTT

D: .
size: once
V: TRBV18
J: TRBJ1-4
CDR3: CASSPGQTNEKLFF
DNA: TGTGCCAGCTCACCAGGACAAACTAATGAAAAACTGTTTTTT

D: .
size: .
V: TRBV9
J: TRBJ1-1
CDR3: CASSVGLGTSQAFF
DNA: TGTGCCAGCAGCGTAGGATTAGGCACGTCACAAGCTTTCTTT

D: .
size: .
V: TRBV13
J: TRBJ2-7
CDR3: CASRRAGRAYEQYF
DNA: TGTGCCAGCCGCCGTGCGGGCCGAGCCTACGAGCAGTACTTC

D: .
size: .
V: TRBV6-5
J: TRBJ2-1
CDR3: CASRGLAEQFF
DNA: TGTGCCAGCAGAGGTCTAGCGGAGCAGTTCTTC

D: TRBD1
size: .
V: TRBV28
J: TRBJ1-1
CDR3: CASSRKRGTAMNTEAFF
DNA: TGTGCCAGCAGTCGGAAACGAGGGACAGCCATGAACACTGAAGCTTTCTTT

D: .
size: few
V: TRBV29-1
J: TRBJ1-4
CDR3: CSVEDFEKLFF
DNA: TGCAGCGTTGAAGATTTTGAAAAACTGTTTTTT

D: .
size: few
V: TRBV29-1
J: TRBJ1-1
CDR3: CSVEDRFSGTEAFF
DNA: TGCAGCGTTGAAGATCGGTTTTCGGGCACTGAAGCTTTCTTT

D: .
size: .
V: TRBV29-1
J: TRBJ2-6
CDR3: CSVVSAGANVLTF
DNA: TGCAGCGTTGTTAGTGCAGGGGCCAACGTCCTGACTTTC

D: .
size: .
V: TRBV18
J: TRBJ2-5
CDR3: CASSEQQETQYF
DNA: TGTGCCAGCTCAGAGCAGCAAGAGACCCAGTACTTC

D: TRBD2
size: .
V: TRBV5-1
J: TRBJ2-2
CDR3: CASSLLAGGELFF
DNA: TGCGCCAGCAGCTTACTAGCGGGAGGGGAGCTGTTTTTT

D: .
size: .
V: TRBV5-1
J: TRBJ1-3
CDR3: CASSLEGLSGNTIYF
DNA: TGCGCCAGCAGCTTGGAAGGACTCTCTGGAAACACCATATATTTT

D: .
size: .
V: TRBV7-9
J: TRBJ1-2
CDR3: CASSLVGGKEDGYTF
DNA: TGTGCCAGCAGCTTAGTCGGGGGAAAAGAGGATGGCTACACCTTC

D: TRBD1
size: .
V: TRBV5-4
J: TRBJ1-3
CDR3: CASTISSGGSGNTIYF
DNA: TGTGCCAGCACCATCTCATCAGGGGGCTCTGGAAACACCATATATTTT

D: .
size: .
V: TRBV29-1
J: TRBJ2-2
CDR3: CSVEDDLNRVPGELFF
DNA: TGCAGCGTCGAGGACGATCTAAACAGGGTCCCCGGGGAGCTGTTTTTT

D: TRBD1
size: few
V: TRBV28
J: TRBJ1-4
CDR3: CASSVRQGGQPNEKLFF
DNA: TGTGCCAGCAGTGTACGACAGGGGGGACAACCTAATGAAAAACTGTTTTTT

D: .
size: few
V: TRBV30
J: TRBJ1-2
CDR3: CAWKQLYGYTF
DNA: TGTGCCTGGAAACAGCTCTATGGCTACACCTTC

D: .
size: .
V: TRBV11-2
J: TRBJ2-1
CDR3: CASRPVRGTGHNEQFF
DNA: TGTGCCAGCAGGCCTGTGCGGGGAACGGGACACAATGAGCAGTTCTTC

D: TRBD1
size: few
V: TRBV5-4
J: TRBJ1-2
CDR3: CASSLGTAYYGYTF
DNA: TGTGCCAGCAGCTTAGGGACAGCGTACTATGGCTACACCTTC

D: .
size: .
V: TRBV7-2
J: TRBJ2-5
CDR3: CASSRFAETQYF
DNA: TGTGCCAGCAGCCGGTTTGCGGAGACCCAGTACTTC

D: .
size: once
V: TRBV5-8
J: TRBJ1-5
CDR3: CASSSWGQNHQPQHF
DNA: TGTGCCAGCAGCTCTTGGGGCCAGAACCATCAGCCCCAGCATTTT

D: TRBD1
size: .
V: TRBV7-9
J: TRBJ1-2
CDR3: CASSRGQGADGYTF
DNA: TGTGCCAGCAGCCGCGGACAGGGGGCGGATGGCTACACCTTC

D: .
size: .
V: TRBV6-5
J: TRBJ1-2
CDR3: CASSYSRGPSNYGYTF
DNA: TGTGCCAGCAGTTACTCCAGGGGCCCTTCTAACTATGGCTACACCTTC

D: .
size: few
V: TRBV23-1
J: TRBJ2-2
CDR3: CASDPQESNTGELFF
DNA: TGCGCCAGCGACCCTCAGGAGTCTAACACCGGGGAGCTGTTTTTT